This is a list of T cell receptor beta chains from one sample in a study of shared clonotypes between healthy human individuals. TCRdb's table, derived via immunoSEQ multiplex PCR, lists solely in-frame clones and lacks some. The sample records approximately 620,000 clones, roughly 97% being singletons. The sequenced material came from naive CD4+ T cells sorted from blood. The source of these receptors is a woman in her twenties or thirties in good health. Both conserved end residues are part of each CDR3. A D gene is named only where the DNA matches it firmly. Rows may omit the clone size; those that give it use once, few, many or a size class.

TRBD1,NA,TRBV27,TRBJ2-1,TGTGCCAGCAGTTTCGACAGGGGAAAGAACAATGAGCAGTTCTTC,CASSFDRGKNNEQFF
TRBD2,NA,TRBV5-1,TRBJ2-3,TGCGCCAGCAGCCCGGGAGGTGGCCCGCAGTATTTT,CASSPGGGPQYF
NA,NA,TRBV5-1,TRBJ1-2,TGCGCCAGCAGCGTAGTCGGGGCCAGCTCCTATGGCTACACCTTC,CASSVVGASSYGYTF
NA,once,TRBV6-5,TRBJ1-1,TGTGCCAGCAGTTATGGGGATTTTATGAACACTGAAGCTTTCTTT,CASSYGDFMNTEAFF
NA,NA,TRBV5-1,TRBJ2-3,TGCGCCAGCAGCTTGGTACGGGATACGCAGTATTTT,CASSLVRDTQYF
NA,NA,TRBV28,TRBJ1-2,TGTGCCAGCAGACAGCCCGGAGGGGCTGGCTACACCTTC,CASRQPGGAGYTF
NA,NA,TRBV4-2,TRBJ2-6,TGTGCCAGCAGCGCAAAACCCAAAAGTCGGGCCAACGTCCTGACTTTC,CASSAKPKSRANVLTF
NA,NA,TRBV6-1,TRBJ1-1,TGTGCCAGCAGTGAAGCGTTGGGCAGGTCAAGAGGGCTCTACACTGAAGCTTTCTTT,CASSEALGRSRGLYTEAFF
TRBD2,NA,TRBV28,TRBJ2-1,TGTGCCAGCAGTTTAGGGACTAGCGGGAACTATGAGCAGTTCTTC,CASSLGTSGNYEQFF
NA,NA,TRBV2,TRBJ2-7,TGTGCCAGCAGTGAAGAGTTAGCCCGGTGGAGCTCCTACGAGCAGTACTTC,CASSEELARWSSYEQYF
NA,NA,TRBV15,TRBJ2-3,TGTGCCACCAGTCCCCCGTGGATTTTAGATACGCAGTATTTT,CATSPPWILDTQYF
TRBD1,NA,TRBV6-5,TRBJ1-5,TGTGCCAGCAGTTACGGGGGACAGTCCAATCAGCCCCAGCATTTT,CASSYGGQSNQPQHF
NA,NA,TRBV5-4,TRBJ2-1,TGTGCCAGCAGCTTGGGGTCAGCTATCTCCTACAATGAGCAGTTCTTC,CASSLGSAISYNEQFF
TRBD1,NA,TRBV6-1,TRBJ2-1,TGTGCCAGCAGTGGTACAGGGGGCAGGTTGAATGAGCAGTTCTTC,CASSGTGGRLNEQFF
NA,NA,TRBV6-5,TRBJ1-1,TGTGCCAGCAGCAGGGATGGGACACAGAACACTGAAGCTTTCTTT,CASSRDGTQNTEAFF
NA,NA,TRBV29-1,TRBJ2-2,TGCAGCGTTGAAGACTCGGTTGGCACCGGGGAGCTGTTTTTT,CSVEDSVGTGELFF